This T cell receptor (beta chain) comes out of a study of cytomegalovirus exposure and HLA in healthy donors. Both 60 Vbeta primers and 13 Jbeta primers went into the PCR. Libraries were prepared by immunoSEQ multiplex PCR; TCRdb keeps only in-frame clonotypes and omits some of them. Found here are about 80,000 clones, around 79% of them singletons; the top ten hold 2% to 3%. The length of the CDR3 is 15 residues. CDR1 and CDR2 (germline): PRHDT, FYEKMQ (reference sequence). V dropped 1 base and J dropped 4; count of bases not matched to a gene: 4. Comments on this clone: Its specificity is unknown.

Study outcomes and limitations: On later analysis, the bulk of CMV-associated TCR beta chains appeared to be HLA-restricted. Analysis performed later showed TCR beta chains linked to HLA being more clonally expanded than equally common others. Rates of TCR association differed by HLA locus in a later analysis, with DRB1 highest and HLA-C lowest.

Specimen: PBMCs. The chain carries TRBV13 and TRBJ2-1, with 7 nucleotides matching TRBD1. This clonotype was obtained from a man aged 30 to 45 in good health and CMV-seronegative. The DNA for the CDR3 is TGTGCCAGCAGCTTAGCAGGGACAGTATACAATGAGCAGTTCTTC. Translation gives CASSLAGTVYNEQFF.